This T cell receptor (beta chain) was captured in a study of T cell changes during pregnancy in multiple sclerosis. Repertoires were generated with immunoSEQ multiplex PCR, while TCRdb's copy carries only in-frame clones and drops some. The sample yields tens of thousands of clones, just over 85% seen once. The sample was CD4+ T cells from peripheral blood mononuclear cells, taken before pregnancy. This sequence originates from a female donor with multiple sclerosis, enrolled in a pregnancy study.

The CDR3, as DNA: TGTGCCAGTAGCTACTTTACAGGAAACACTGAAGCTTTCTTT. Amino acids: CASSYFTGNTEAFF. The chain links TRBV19 to TRBJ1-1; TRBD1 might be the D (5 bases). Germline CDR1 and CDR2: LNHDA and SQIVND (reference sequence). This CDR3 is built from 14 residues. Trimming stripped 6 bases from V and 2 bases from J, with 13 bases between.